These 32 T cell receptor beta chains share one sample of origin, sequenced in a study of cytomegalovirus exposure and HLA in healthy donors. 13 Jbeta primers and 60 Vbeta primers were used for the PCR. Generated by immunoSEQ multiplex PCR, the TCRdb table keeps only in-frame clones and is missing some. The table shows about 140,000 clones, with 77% occurring only once. What was sequenced was PBMCs. These receptors were taken from a male donor in good health and CMV-seronegative.

This chain uses TRBV27 with TRBJ2-5; 7 bases are shared with TRBD1. The DNA end is a closer match to TRBJ2-7, so the J assignment may be wrong. This CDR3 comprises 16 residues. Germline V CDR1 and CDR2: MNHEY, SMNVEV (reference sequence). The CDR3: CASTRVGQVPSYEQYF. The CDR3 bases are TGTGCCAGCACCAGAGTCGGACAGGTCCCCTCGTACGAGCAGTACTTC.

The chain links TRBV6-5 to TRBJ1-2; D not resolved. This CDR3 comprises 12 residues. The germline CDR1 and CDR2 sequences are MNHEY and SVGAGI. The germline V and J ends were trimmed by 5 bases and 2 bases, with 6 bases remaining between them. As DNA, the CDR3 is TGTGCCAGCAGTCCGGGGAACTATGGCTACACCTTC. Translated: CASSPGNYGYTF.

The V and J genes are TRBV6-6 and TRBJ2-1; 7 positions agree with TRBD2. Trimming cost V 0 bases and J 6 bases; bases outside gene matches: 2. This CDR3 spans 14 amino acids. The germline CDR1 and CDR2 sequences are MNHNY and SVGAGI (reference sequence). The chain's CDR3 is CASSYSTGGNEQFF. Written as DNA, the CDR3 is TGTGCCAGCAGTTACTCGACGGGGGGCAATGAGCAGTTCTTC.

This clone was counted only a few times. The V call is TRBV6-4, the J call TRBJ2-3; TRBD2 is a possible D gene (6 bases). The CDR3 is 15 amino acids. Trimming removed 2 bases at V and 1 base at J, with 10 bases between. CDR1 and CDR2 (germline): MRHNA, SNTAGT. In nucleotides, the CDR3 is TGTGCCAGCAGTGACCTGGCTAGCGGCACAGATACGCAGTATTTT. Its translation is CASSDLASGTDTQYF.

Here the CDR3 reads CASSLVGQNYGYTF. In DNA, the CDR3 is TGTGCCAGCAGCTTGGTGGGACAGAACTATGGCTACACCTTC. This rearrangement joins TRBV5-4 to TRBJ1-2; 7 positions match TRBD1. Germline values: CDR1 SGHNT, CDR2 YYREEE (reference sequence). The V segment lost 0 bases and the J segment 2 bases; nucleotides outside the gene matches: 1. The CDR3 spans 14 residues.

This chain links TRBV7-9 with TRBJ2-5; D gene ambiguous. The J call is doubtful: the DNA matches TRBJ2-7 better. This CDR3 has 11 residues. Germline lookup yields CDR1 SEHNR and CDR2 FQNEAQ (reference sequence). CDR3 DNA sequence: TGTGCCAGCAGCACCCAATACGAGCAGTACTTC. It encodes CASSTQYEQYF.

This clone has only a few counts. The chain recombines TRBV9 with TRBJ1-1; D call uncertain. The CDR3 is made up of 13 amino acids. Trimming removed 2 bases at V and 4 bases at J, with 9 bases between. Germline V gives CDR1 SGDLS, CDR2 YYNGEE. The CDR3 loop reads CASSVGSGTEAFF. As DNA, the CDR3 is TGTGCCAGCAGCGTCGGGAGTGGCACTGAAGCTTTCTTT.

This clone appeared a single time. J is TRBJ2-1 and V is TRBV6-5, with 7 bases identical to TRBD2. Germline values: CDR1 MNHEY, CDR2 SVGAGI. V was pared by 1 base and J by 2 bases, with 5 bases of the junction left unmatched. This CDR3 has 16 amino acids. The CDR3 DNA reads as TGTGCCAGCAGTTACTTGGCGGGAGTGACCTACAATGAGCAGTTCTTC. The encoded protein is CASSYLAGVTYNEQFF.

This clone came up once. The chain joins TRBV6-6 to TRBJ1-2, with D perhaps TRBD1 (5 bases). The CDR3 sequence is 14 residues long. V shed 6 bases and J shed 3 bases, with 14 bases lying between them. Germline CDR1 is MNHNY and CDR2 is SVGAGI (reference sequence). CDR3 sequence: CASRPQGRDYGYTF. CDR3 in DNA: TGTGCCAGCAGGCCCCAGGGAAGGGACTATGGCTACACCTTC.

This clone was counted only a few times. The chain links TRBV9 to TRBJ2-3; the D gene is possibly TRBD2 (7 bases). Per germline, CDR1 SGDLS and CDR2 YYNGEE. The V end lost 4 bases, the J end lost 2 bases, and 17 bases lay between the germline ends. CDR3 size: 16 residues. CDR3 nucleotide sequence: TGTGCCAGCAGCTCCCTCGGCGGGGGCAACACAGATACGCAGTATTTT. As protein: CASSSLGGGNTDTQYF. Full variable domain (outside the CDR3, taken from reference TRBV9 and TRBJ2-3): DSGVTQTPKHLITATGQRVTLRCSPRSGDLSVYWYQQSLDQGLQFLIQYYNGEERAKGNILERFSAQQFPDLHSELNLSSLELGDSALYFCASSSLGGGNTDTQYFGPGTRLTVL.

This chain connects TRBV6-5 to TRBJ2-5, with TRBD2 matching over 7 bases. With the DNA end fitting TRBJ2-7 better, the J assignment may be wrong. The CDR3 runs 13 residues. From germline, CDR1 is MNHEY and CDR2 SVGAGI. Here the CDR3 DNA reads TGTGCCAGCAGTTACAGCGGGATCTACGAGCAGTACTTC. Translated, it gives CASSYSGIYEQYF.

In its sample, this clone was seen a few times. The V gene is TRBV27, the J gene TRBJ1-2; TRBD1 agrees at 7 bases. The CDR3 is 16 residues long. Germline lookup yields CDR1 MNHEY and CDR2 SMNVEV (reference sequence). V lost 3 bases to trimming and J lost 4 bases; unmatched junction nucleotides: 11. This CDR3 reads CASSFPPGDSAYGYTF. CDR3 sequence (DNA): TGTGCCAGCAGTTTCCCCCCCGGGGACAGCGCCTATGGCTACACCTTC.

The chain has TRBV7-3 and TRBJ1-1; D might be TRBD1 (5 bases). Germline V CDR1 and CDR2: SGHTA, FQGTGA. V lost 0 bases to trimming and J lost 1 base, with 12 bases between them. The length of the CDR3 is 16 residues. CDR3 coding DNA: TGTGCCAGCAGCTTAACCCGGGCAGGGCCGAACACTGAAGCTTTCTTT. Its translation is CASSLTRAGPNTEAFF.

This chain connects TRBV4-1 to TRBJ1-2, with TRBD1 matching 7 bases. V lost 3 bases and J lost 5; bases outside the gene matches: 9. The germline V gene encodes CDR1 MGHRA and CDR2 YSYEKL. The CDR3 is made up of 15 amino acids. The CDR3 DNA is TGCGCCAGCAGCCACCCTGACAGGGTTATATATGGCTACACCTTC. Its protein product is CASSHPDRVIYGYTF.

The chain links TRBV5-1 to TRBJ1-1, with TRBD1 as a possible D gene (6 bases). The CDR3 loop spans 13 amino acids. V lost 5 bases, J lost 6 bases, and 14 bases lay in between. Per the germline V gene, CDR1 is SGHRS and CDR2 is YFSETQ. The CDR3 region is CASSQRGGAEAFF. The CDR3 nucleotides are TGCGCCAGCAGTCAGAGGGGGGGAGCTGAAGCTTTCTTT.

V gene TRBV15 combines with J gene TRBJ2-1, with a possible D match to TRBD2 (6 bases). In germline, CDR1 is LNHNV, CDR2 YYDKDF (reference sequence). Trimming took 1 base from V and 6 from J, leaving 13 bases between them. There are 15 residues in the CDR3. CDR3 region: CATSRVTVGGNEQFF. The CDR3 bases are TGTGCCACCAGCAGAGTAACGGTCGGGGGCAATGAGCAGTTCTTC. Filled out from reference TRBV15 and TRBJ2-1, the complete variable domain reads DAMVIQNPRYQVTQFGKPVTLSCSQTLNHNVMYWYQQKSSQAPKLLFHYYDKDFNNEADTPDNFQSRRPNTSFCFLDIRSPGLGDTAMYLCATSRVTVGGNEQFFGPGTRLTVL.

This clone was counted only a few times. The chain recombines TRBV7-8 with TRBJ1-1; D might be TRBD1 (5 bases). Trimming cost V 5 bases and J 0 bases, with 16 bases left between them. CDR1 is SGHVS, CDR2 FQNEAQ, per germline. The length of the CDR3 is 16 residues. The DNA of the CDR3 is TGTGCCAGCAGCCCGCACGTTACAGGAGTGAACACTGAAGCTTTCTTT. Translation gives CASSPHVTGVNTEAFF.

The CDR3 sequence is CASSLGHYYEQYF. CDR3 coding DNA: TGTGCCAGCAGTTTGGGCCATTATTACGAGCAGTACTTC. The chain links TRBV27 to TRBJ2-7; unclear D gene. The CDR3 is 13 amino acids. Germline lookup yields CDR1 MNHEY and CDR2 SMNVEV (reference sequence). With 3 bases removed from V and 4 bases from J, the gap between germline ends came to 10 bases.

The rearrangement uses TRBV11-3 and TRBJ2-3; 13 nucleotides line up with TRBD2. Trimming cost V 5 bases and J 0 bases; bases outside gene matches: 8. Germline assignment: CDR1 SGHNT and CDR2 YENEEA. The CDR3 has 18 amino acids. The CDR3 DNA follows: TGTGCCAGCAGCCCCAGGACTAGCGGGGGCCCCAGCACAGATACGCAGTATTTT. This translates into CASSPRTSGGPSTDTQYF.

In its sample, this clone was seen a few times. The chain links TRBV2 to TRBJ1-6; maybe TRBD1 (6 bases). V was cut by 6 bases and J by 5 bases, with 14 bases left in between. The CDR3 totals 15 residues. Germline-derived CDR1 and CDR2 are SNHLY and FYNNEI. CDR3 sequence: CASRDSSFNNSPLHF. In DNA, the CDR3 is TGTGCCAGCAGGGACAGTTCATTCAATAATTCACCCCTCCACTTT.

The chain recombines TRBV4-2 with TRBJ2-6; a possible D gene is TRBD2 (6 bases). The CDR3 spans 17 residues. Looked up from germline, CDR1 is LGHNA and CDR2 is YNFKEQ. Between the trimmed V and J ends, which lost 2 bases and 0 bases, there was a span of 11 bases. CDR3 sequence reads: CASSQLYGGSGANVLTF. The DNA for the CDR3 is TGTGCCAGCAGCCAACTCTACGGGGGCTCTGGGGCCAACGTCCTGACTTTC.

This clone was picked up one time. This sequence joins TRBV10-1 and TRBJ2-4; no clear D gene. V gave up 2 bases and J gave up 7 bases, with 9 bases separating them. This CDR3 is built from 13 residues. Germline CDR1 and CDR2: WNHNN and SYGVQD (reference sequence). DNA for the CDR3: TGCGCCAGCAGTGAGGCATCGAGGAACATTCAGTACTTC. Amino acid sequence: CASSEASRNIQYF.

To note about this clone: The same CDR3 can be traced to other DNA sequences in this sample. The V call is TRBV7-3, the J call TRBJ1-1; 9 positions agree with TRBD1. This CDR3 spans 15 amino acids. Germline lookup yields CDR1 SGHTA and CDR2 FQGTGA. V gave up 4 bases and J gave up 5 bases; unmatched junction bases: 8. The CDR3, as DNA: TGTGCCAGCAGCTCGGGGGGACAGGGCGGAACTGAAGCTTTCTTT. As protein: CASSSGGQGGTEAFF. Based on the CDR3 plus reference TRBV7-3 and TRBJ1-1, the full variable domain is GAGVSQTPSNKVTEKGKYVELRCDPISGHTALYWYRQSLGQGPEFLIYFQGTGAADDSGLPNDRFFAVRPEGSVSTLKIQRTERGDSAVYLCASSSGGQGGTEAFFGQGTRLTVV.

The V call is TRBV10-1, the J call TRBJ1-4; tentative D call: TRBD1 (5 bases). The germline V gene encodes CDR1 WNHNN and CDR2 SYGVQD (reference sequence). The CDR3 is 14 residues long. V lost 11 bases, J lost 6 bases, and 19 bases lay in between. For the CDR3, the DNA is TGCGCCCCCGTGGGGGAGGGGAATGATGAAAAACTGTTTTTT. It yields the protein CAPVGEGNDEKLFF.

Note on this clone: One end of the junction fails to match germline, which may point to a read error. V gene TRBV7-7 combines with J gene TRBJ1-3; D gene uncertain. This CDR3 contains 13 residues. Germline lookup yields CDR1 SSHAT and CDR2 FNYEAQ (reference sequence). The CDR3 sequence is CASSPNRGNTIYF. CDR3 DNA sequence: TGTGCTAGCAGCCCTAACAGAGGAAACACCATATATTTT.

Regarding this clone: A junction end diverges from the germline sequence, so it may reflect a read error. CDR3 sequence (DNA): TGTGCTAGCAGCTTAGCGGTAGACGGACTGAGTGAGCAGTACTTC. Encoded protein: CASSLAVDGLSEQYF. The V call is TRBV7-7, the J call TRBJ2-7; TRBD2 might be the D (6 bases). Germline CDR1 SSHAT, CDR2 FNYEAQ (reference sequence). CDR3 size: 15 residues.

This clone has only one observation. The V gene is TRBV9, the J gene TRBJ2-2, with D possibly matching TRBD1 (6 bases). CDR3 length: 15 residues. In germline, CDR1 is SGDLS, CDR2 YYNGEE. The V end lost 0 bases, the J end lost 5 bases, and 11 bases lay between the germline ends. CDR3 sequence reads: CASSVAGGRTGELFF. In DNA, the CDR3 is TGTGCCAGCAGCGTAGCTGGGGGCCGGACCGGGGAGCTGTTTTTT.

The rearrangement joins TRBV7-3 to TRBJ2-5; tentatively, D is TRBD1 (5 bases). The CDR3 sequence is 15 residues long. Looked up from germline, CDR1 is SGHTA and CDR2 is FQGTGA. V lost 1 base, J lost 2 bases, and 11 bases lay in between. CDR3 protein: CASSLRGSLQETQYF. As DNA, the CDR3 is TGTGCCAGCAGCTTAAGGGGCAGTCTTCAAGAGACCCAGTACTTC.

The chain carries TRBV21-1 and TRBJ2-7; the D segment call TRBD1 is taken from the table without a DNA check. TRBV21-1 is labeled a pseudogene. This CDR3 contains 16 residues. The CDR3 region is CASSKGQGQGDYEQYF. For the CDR3, the DNA is TGTGCCAGCAGCAAAGGACAGGGACAGGGGGACTACGAGCAGTACTTC.

CDR3 bases: TGTGCCACCAGCAGAGCCGGGAGCTATGGCTACACCTTC. Protein: CATSRAGSYGYTF. This rearrangement joins TRBV15 to TRBJ1-2; D remains ambiguous. Looked up from germline, CDR1 is LNHNV and CDR2 is YYDKDF (reference sequence). The CDR3 spans 13 residues. V gave up 1 base and J gave up 4 bases, with 7 bases separating them.

This clone has just one count. The rearrangement links TRBV7-9 to TRBJ2-1, with 9 bases aligning to TRBD1. CDR1 is SEHNR, CDR2 FQNEAQ, per germline (reference sequence). The CDR3 loop spans 14 amino acids. The V segment lost 5 bases and the J segment 7 bases; nucleotides outside the gene matches: 6. CDR3: CASSIQGAGNEQFF. Written as DNA, the CDR3 is TGTGCCAGCAGCATACAGGGGGCTGGGAATGAGCAGTTCTTC.

The CDR3 loop is CASSPPSYEQYF. The CDR3 bases are TGTGCCAGCAGCCCCCCGTCCTACGAGCAGTACTTC. The chain couples TRBV14 to TRBJ2-5; no clear D gene. The DNA end favors TRBJ2-7, so the J call may be wrong. Germline V gene lookup returns CDR1 SGHDN and CDR2 FVKESK. The CDR3 runs 12 residues.